This TCR beta chain was observed in a study of cytomegalovirus exposure and HLA in healthy donors. Study background: From HLA-typed donors, an early data release held about 85 million unique TCRs.

The PCR was carried out with 60 Vbeta primers and 13 Jbeta primers. Method: immunoSEQ multiplex PCR; TCRdb's copy keeps in-frame clones and lacks some. The sample shows 97,000 or so clones, roughly 70% of them seen only once. Points on this clone: The target antigen is unknown.

General study points: Later analysis showed most CMV-associated TCR beta chains appearing HLA-restricted.

This CDR3 is built from 12 residues. CDR1 and CDR2 (germline): SQVTM, ANQGSEA. This chain uses TRBV29-1 with TRBJ1-1, with 8 bases aligning to TRBD1. The sequencing input was PBMCs. The TCR comes from a man in his fifties or sixties in good health and CMV-seronegative. Here the CDR3 DNA reads TGCAGAGCACAGGGGGTGAACACTGAAGCTTTCTTT. Its translation: CRAQGVNTEAFF.